Below are 20 T cell receptor beta chains sequenced from a single sample in a study of T cells in Graves' hyperthyroidism and ophthalmopathy. Amplified TCR beta CDR3 regions came from RNA transcripts. The TCR CDR3 was amplified in a first-round RT-PCR using the HTBI primer set. Each CDR3 protein gets one entry after TCRdb re-called the multiplex PCR reads with MiXCR. Seen here are about 530,000 distinct CDR3 sequences, approximately 17% observed once, and the top ten hold 15% to 20%. Sequencing input: blood. These TCRs come from a woman between 18 and 30 years old with Graves' ophthalmopathy.

This clonotype was observed a handful of times. This chain joins TRBV20-1 and TRBJ2-7; 10 nucleotides match TRBD2. The CDR3 extends over 14 amino acids. V dropped 3 bases and J dropped 6; count of bases not matched to a gene: 8. Germline V gene sequence: CDR1 DFQATT, CDR2 SNEGSKA (reference sequence). The CDR3 DNA sequence: TGCAGTGCTAGTAAGTCTAGCGGGAGCTCCGAGCAGTACTTC. Its protein product is CSASKSSGSSEQYF.

This clonotype turned up a few times. This chain uses TRBV6-5 with TRBJ2-1; 8 positions match TRBD1. CDR1 is MNHEY and CDR2 is SVGAGI in the germline V gene. V shed 0 bases and J 5 bases; nucleotides not matched to a gene: 6. The CDR3 loop spans 16 amino acids. DNA for the CDR3: TGTGCCAGCAGTTACTCTCGGACAGGGCGGGACAATGAGCAGTTCTTC. Protein: CASSYSRTGRDNEQFF.

This clonotype was counted only a few times. The rearrangement joins TRBV14 to TRBJ1-2, with 8 bases matching TRBD1. J gave up 5 bases and V 2 bases, and 7 bases lay outside the gene matches. The V gene's germline CDR1 is SGHDN and CDR2 FVKESK. The CDR3 consists of 15 residues. This CDR3 is CASSQTTRTGYGYTF. The DNA for the CDR3 is TGTGCCAGCAGCCAAACCACCAGGACAGGGTATGGCTACACCTTC.

In this sample, this clonotype turned up many times. The J gene is TRBJ2-1, the V gene TRBV27; D is perhaps TRBD1 or TRBD2 (6 bases each). Germline CDR1 reads MNHEY; CDR2 reads SMNVEV (reference sequence). The CDR3 has 14 amino acids. Deletions cut 7 bases from V and 8 bases from J, with 18 bases between. The CDR3 DNA sequence: TGTGCCAGCAAAAGGGGGACTCCGATTGATGAGCAGTTCTTC. This codes for CASKRGTPIDEQFF.

There are many counts of this clonotype. The gene calls are TRBV29-1 and TRBJ1-1, with 7 bases aligning to TRBD1. The ends lost 3 bases at V and 8 bases at J; junction bases unmatched: 6. CDR1 and CDR2 from the germline V gene are SQVTM and ANQGSEA. CDR3 length: 12 amino acids. The CDR3 here is CSVETGMGEAFF. In DNA, the CDR3 is TGCAGCGTTGAGACAGGGATGGGCGAAGCTTTCTTT.

This clonotype was recorded many times. The rearrangement uses TRBV11-2 and TRBJ1-1; D unresolved. CDR1 is SGHAT, CDR2 FQNNGV, per germline. The length of the CDR3 is 13 residues. The V end was cut by 0 bases, the J end by 7 bases, with 9 bases between. The CDR3 region has the DNA TGTGCCAGCAGCTTAGATCTAAGGGATGAAGCTTTCTTT. Residues: CASSLDLRDEAFF.

This clonotype appeared a few times. One junction end disagrees with the germline gene, perhaps due to a read error. The DNA of the CDR3 is TGTGCCAGCAGTGGGGACAAGAACACTGAAGCTTCCTTT. Translation gives CASSGDKNTEASF. The chain has TRBV7-9 and TRBJ1-1, with D maybe TRBD1 (6 bases). From germline, CDR1 is SEHNR and CDR2 FQNEAQ (reference sequence). The CDR3 covers 13 residues.

This clonotype was counted ten times or more. The rearrangement uses TRBV20-1 and TRBJ2-5, with TRBD2 identical over 10 bases. The V gene's germline CDR1 is DFQATT and CDR2 SNEGSKA (reference sequence). V lost 0 bases and J lost 4; bases outside the gene matches: 8. The CDR3 sequence is 16 residues long. The CDR3, as DNA: TGCAGTGCTAGAGATTTTCGAAGCGGGAGGGCAGAGACCCAGTACTTC. Protein product: CSARDFRSGRAETQYF.

In this sample, this clonotype turned up many times. This chain uses TRBV2 with TRBJ1-2; no reliable D call. Germline lookup yields CDR1 SNHLY and CDR2 FYNNEI. The CDR3 is 14 residues long. V dropped 4 bases and J dropped 5 bases, with 14 bases sitting between them. CDR3 coding DNA: TGTGCCAGCAGTGGAAACAACAGACGTTATGGCTACACCTTC. Encoded protein: CASSGNNRRYGYTF.

This clonotype has ten or more counts. The chain is built from TRBV10-3 and TRBJ2-7, with D unresolved. Germline V gene data show CDR1 as ENHRY and CDR2 as SYGVKD. The CDR3 length is 14 residues. Between the trimmed V and J ends, which lost 3 bases and 4 bases, there was a span of 13 bases. The CDR3 nucleotides are TGTGCCATCAGTGATTCTGACGGCAATTACGAGCAGTACTTC. As protein: CAISDSDGNYEQYF.

This clonotype was picked up many times. The chain combines TRBV7-6 with TRBJ2-7; tentative D call: TRBD1 (6 bases). Germline V gene sequence: CDR1 SGHVS, CDR2 FNYEAQ. The CDR3 loop spans 14 amino acids. V lost 1 base and J lost 5, with 12 bases in between. The CDR3 DNA reads as TGTGCCAGCAGCTTAGGGACAGTCCTTGACGAGCAGTACTTC. Translation: CASSLGTVLDEQYF.

The CDR3 here is CSARDDYRGISTGELFF. The CDR3 coding sequence is TGCAGTGCTAGAGATGACTACAGGGGAATAAGCACCGGGGAGCTGTTTTTT. The chain recombines TRBV20-1 with TRBJ2-2; 7 bases fit TRBD1. From germline, CDR1 is DFQATT and CDR2 SNEGSKA (reference sequence). The CDR3 length is 17 residues. The V and J ends lost 0 bases and 4 bases, in that order; junction bases with no gene match: 11.

In its sample, this clonotype was seen a few times. The J gene is TRBJ1-6, the V gene TRBV12-3 or TRBV12-4, with D possibly matching TRBD1 (5 bases). CDR3 length equals 15 residues. V was shortened by 3 bases and J by 5 bases, with 11 bases between the two germline ends. DNA of the CDR3: TGTGCCAGCAGTTTTGGGGCGGTAAATAATTCACCCCTCCACTTT. Protein sequence: CASSFGAVNNSPLHF.

This clonotype was found many times. This chain connects TRBV30 to TRBJ2-4; maybe TRBD1 (6 bases). From germline, CDR1 is GTSNPN and CDR2 SVGIG (reference sequence). This CDR3 spans 16 amino acids. V was pared by 2 bases and J by 4 bases, with 18 bases between. The CDR3 spells CAWSSFPGTPKNIQYF. The DNA for the CDR3 is TGTGCCTGGAGTTCTTTTCCCGGGACACCAAAAAACATTCAGTACTTC. The full variable domain, in which reference TRBV30 and TRBJ2-4 provide the parts outside the CDR3, is SQTIHQWPATLVQPVGSPLSLECTVEGTSNPNLYWYRQAAGRGLQLLFYSVGIGQISSEVPQNLSASRPQDRQFILSSKKLLLSDSGFYLCAWSSFPGTPKNIQYFGAGTRLSVL.

The rearrangement links TRBV7-9 to TRBJ1-6; 9 nucleotides agree with TRBD1. V gave up 3 bases and J gave up 9 bases; unmatched junction bases: 12. Germline CDR1 is SEHNR and CDR2 is FQNEAQ (reference sequence). This CDR3 has 17 residues. The CDR3 sequence is CASSFGLAGQGRSPLHF. DNA of the CDR3: TGTGCCAGCAGCTTTGGTTTGGCGGGACAGGGTCGTTCACCCCTCCACTTT.

This clonotype was detected a few times. The chain employs TRBV6-1 and TRBJ1-2, with TRBD1 matching 9 bases. The germline CDR1 and CDR2 sequences are MNHNS and SASEGT. V gave up 5 bases and J gave up 8 bases; unmatched junction bases: 9. The CDR3 consists of 14 residues. This chain's CDR3 is CASSRTGGAEGYTF. The DNA for the CDR3 is TGTGCCAGCAGTCGCACAGGGGGCGCAGAAGGCTACACCTTC.

This clonotype was recorded a few times. The V gene is TRBV6-1, the J gene TRBJ1-3, with D perhaps matching TRBD1 (6 bases). CDR3 length: 14 amino acids. Trimming stripped 5 bases from V and 8 bases from J, with 16 bases between. Germline lookup yields CDR1 MNHNS and CDR2 SASEGT. DNA of the CDR3: TGTGCCAGCAGTTACCGCACAGGGACGGACACCATATATTTT. It codes for CASSYRTGTDTIYF.

There are a few counts of this clonotype. A much more abundant neighbour one base away suggests this may be a read error. The gene calls are TRBV12-3 or TRBV12-4 and TRBJ2-7, with D perhaps TRBD1 (6 bases). This CDR3 region has 15 residues. V gave up 9 bases and J gave up 2 bases, with 20 bases separating them. The CDR3 is CASSKTGTLAYEQYF. CDR3 bases: TGTGCCAGTTCTAAAACAGGGACGTTGGCCTACGAGCAGTACTTC.

This clonotype has ten or more counts. This rearrangement joins TRBV28 to TRBJ1-2; D not certain. The germline V gene encodes CDR1 MDHEN and CDR2 SYDVKM. V lost 6 bases and J lost 2, with 7 bases in between. There are 12 residues in the CDR3. CDR3 amino acids: CASSLTNYGYTF. CDR3 in DNA: TGTGCCAGCAGCTTAACCAACTATGGCTACACCTTC.

Many counts were recorded for this clonotype. The chain uses TRBV7-9 and TRBJ2-7; no definite D call. V lost 5 bases and J lost 2, with 13 bases in between. From germline, CDR1 is SEHNR and CDR2 FQNEAQ (reference sequence). This CDR3 spans 14 amino acids. In nucleotides, the CDR3 is TGTGCCAGCAGCCTCCTAGACGCACCCTACGAGCAGTACTTC. This translates into CASSLLDAPYEQYF.